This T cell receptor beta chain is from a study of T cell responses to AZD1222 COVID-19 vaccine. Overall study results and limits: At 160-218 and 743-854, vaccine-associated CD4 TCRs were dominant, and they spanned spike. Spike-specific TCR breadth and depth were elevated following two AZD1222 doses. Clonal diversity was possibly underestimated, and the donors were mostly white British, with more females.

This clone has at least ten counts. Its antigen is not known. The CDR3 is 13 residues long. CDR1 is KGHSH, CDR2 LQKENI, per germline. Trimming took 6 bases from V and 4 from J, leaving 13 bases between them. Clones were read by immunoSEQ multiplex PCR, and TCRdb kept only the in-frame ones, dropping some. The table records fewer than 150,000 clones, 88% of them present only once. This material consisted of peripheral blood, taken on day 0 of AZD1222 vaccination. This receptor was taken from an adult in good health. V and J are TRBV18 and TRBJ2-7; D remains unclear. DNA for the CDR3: TGTGCCAGCTCTCCAATGCAGGAATACGAGCAGTACTTC. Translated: CASSPMQEYEQYF. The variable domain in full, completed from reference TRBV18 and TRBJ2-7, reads NAGVMQNPRHLVRRRGQEARLRCSPMKGHSHVYWYRQLPEEGLKFMVYLQKENIIDESGMPKERFSAEFPKEGPSILRIQQVVRGDSAAYFCASSPMQEYEQYFGPGTRLTVT.